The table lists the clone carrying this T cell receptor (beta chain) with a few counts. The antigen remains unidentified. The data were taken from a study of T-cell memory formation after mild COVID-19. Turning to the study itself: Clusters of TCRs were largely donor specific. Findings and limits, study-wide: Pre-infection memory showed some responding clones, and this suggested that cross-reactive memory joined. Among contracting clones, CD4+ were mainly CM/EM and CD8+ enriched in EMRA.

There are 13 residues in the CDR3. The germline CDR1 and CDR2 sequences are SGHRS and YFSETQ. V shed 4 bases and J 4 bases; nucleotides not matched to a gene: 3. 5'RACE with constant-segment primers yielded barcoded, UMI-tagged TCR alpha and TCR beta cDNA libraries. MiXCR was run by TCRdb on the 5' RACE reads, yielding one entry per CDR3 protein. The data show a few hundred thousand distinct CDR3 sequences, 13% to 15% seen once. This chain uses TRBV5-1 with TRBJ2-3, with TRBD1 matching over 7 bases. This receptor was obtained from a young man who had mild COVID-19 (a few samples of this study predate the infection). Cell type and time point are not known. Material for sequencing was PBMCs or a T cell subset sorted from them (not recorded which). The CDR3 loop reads CASSRGQSDTQYF. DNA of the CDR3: TGCGCCAGCAGCAGGGGACAGTCAGATACGCAGTATTTT.